This is a list of T cell receptor beta chains from one sample in a study of graft-versus-host responses after intestinal transplantation. This table comes from immunoSEQ multiplex PCR, and its TCRdb copy is limited to in-frame clones, with some not included. This sample yields approximately 60,000 clones, of which around 90% are seen a single time; around 1.7% belongs to the top ten. The sample here was ileum tissue, taken roughly 390 days after transplant. Source of these receptors: a human patient who received an intestinal transplant, so some T cells may come from the graft donor. Both conserved end residues are part of each CDR3. D genes are given only for firm matches. Clone size is stated in some rows and not others, as once, few, many or a class when expanded.

-,TRBV9,TRBJ1-1,-,CASSHHRERMNTEAFF,TGTGCCAGCAGCCACCACAGGGAAAGGATGAACACTGAAGCTTTCTTT
-,TRBV9,TRBJ2-7,-,CASSVDPGNEQYF,TGTGCCAGCAGCGTAGATCCGGGAAACGAGCAGTACTTC
TRBD2,TRBV4-1,TRBJ2-2,-,CASSQLAGLVFLPTGELFF,TGCGCCAGCAGCCAACTAGCGGGACTAGTTTTTCTACCCACCGGGGAGCTGTTTTTT
-,TRBV19,TRBJ1-2,-,CASSLAQGMWSYTF,TGTGCCAGTAGTCTTGCACAGGGTATGTGGAGCTACACCTTC
-,TRBV4-1,TRBJ2-4,-,CASSQGPTGLWAKNIQYF,TGCGCCAGCAGCCAAGGTCCAACAGGGCTCTGGGCCAAAAACATTCAGTACTTC
-,TRBV29-1,TRBJ1-3,-,CSASLIDPSSGNTIYF,TGCAGCGCCTCTCTAATAGACCCCTCCTCTGGAAACACCATATATTTT
-,TRBV7-3,TRBJ2-1,-,CASSFRVDRSEQFF,TGTGCCAGCAGTTTCCGGGTCGACCGGAGTGAGCAGTTCTTC
-,TRBV11-1,TRBJ2-7,once,CASSTGFHEQYF,TGTGCCAGCAGTACAGGGTTCCACGAGCAGTACTTC
TRBD1,TRBV5-1,TRBJ1-2,-,CASSPMTGTGGYTF,TGCGCCAGCAGCCCCATGACAGGGACAGGTGGCTACACCTTC
TRBD1,TRBV7-3,TRBJ2-6,-,CAGTGALSSGANVLTF,TGTGCCGGGACAGGGGCCCTGAGCTCTGGGGCCAACGTCCTGACTTTC
TRBD2,TRBV6-5,TRBJ2-5,-,CASSYGLAGETQYF,TGTGCCAGCAGTTACGGACTAGCGGGAGAGACCCAGTACTTC
-,TRBV7-7,TRBJ2-1,-,CASSPIQGRLLNEQFF,TGTGCTAGCAGCCCAATCCAGGGAAGGTTATTGAATGAGCAGTTCTTC
TRBD1,TRBV6-1,TRBJ1-1,-,CASERQGRITEAFF,TGTGCCAGCGAGAGACAGGGGCGGATCACTGAAGCTTTCTTT
-,TRBV7-9,TRBJ2-7,-,CASSSSLYEQYF,TGTGCCAGCAGCTCCTCCTTATACGAGCAGTACTTC
TRBD1,TRBV14,TRBJ1-6,few,CASSPRTGFGSPLHF,TGTGCCAGCAGCCCAAGGACAGGGTTTGGGTCACCCCTCCACTTT
TRBD2,TRBV7-6,TRBJ2-1,-,CASSLLGLGPNEQFF,TGTGCCAGCAGCTTACTAGGACTAGGTCCTAATGAGCAGTTCTTC
TRBD1,TRBV2,TRBJ1-6,-,CASTTQGATPLHF,TGTGCCAGCACCACCCAGGGGGCAACACCCCTCCACTTT
-,TRBV11-1,TRBJ2-6,-,CASSLAGPTLSGANVLTF,TGTGCCAGCAGCTTAGCAGGCCCGACTCTCTCTGGGGCCAACGTCCTGACTTTC
TRBD2,TRBV5-6,TRBJ2-7,once,CASSLSGTSSEQYF,TGTGCCAGCAGCTTGTCCGGGACTAGTTCCGAGCAGTACTTC
-,TRBV7-9,TRBJ2-1,-,CASSPRWTEQFF,TGTGCCAGCAGCCCACGTTGGACTGAGCAGTTCTTC
TRBD2,TRBV5-1,TRBJ2-5,-,CASSLVLAGGQETQYF,TGCGCCAGCAGCTTGGTCCTAGCGGGGGGGCAAGAGACCCAGTACTTC
TRBD2,TRBV9,TRBJ2-7,-,CASSAHPSGPSYEQYF,TGTGCCAGCAGCGCTCACCCTAGCGGACCATCCTACGAGCAGTACTTC
-,TRBV6-1,TRBJ1-1,-,CASSERRGVSFTEAFF,TGTGCCAGCAGTGAAAGGAGGGGGGTGTCGTTCACTGAAGCTTTCTTT
TRBD2,TRBV28,TRBJ2-6,-,CASRSREAGANVLTF,TGTGCCAGCAGGTCGCGGGAGGCTGGGGCCAACGTCCTGACTTTC
-,TRBV18,TRBJ1-6,-,CASSRGDVTPLHF,TGTGCCAGCTCACGGGGTGACGTGACGCCCCTCCACTTT
-,TRBV6-6,TRBJ2-7,-,CASSSPTGLVVREQYF,TGTGCCAGCAGTTCCCCAACAGGGCTGGTGGTACGGGAGCAGTACTTC
-,TRBV28,TRBJ2-7,-,CASSLLGGNSYEQYF,TGTGCCAGCAGTTTACTGGGGGGTAACTCCTACGAGCAGTACTTC
-,TRBV27,TRBJ2-1,-,CASSLSSNEQFF,TGTGCCAGCAGTTTAAGTTCCAATGAGCAGTTCTTC